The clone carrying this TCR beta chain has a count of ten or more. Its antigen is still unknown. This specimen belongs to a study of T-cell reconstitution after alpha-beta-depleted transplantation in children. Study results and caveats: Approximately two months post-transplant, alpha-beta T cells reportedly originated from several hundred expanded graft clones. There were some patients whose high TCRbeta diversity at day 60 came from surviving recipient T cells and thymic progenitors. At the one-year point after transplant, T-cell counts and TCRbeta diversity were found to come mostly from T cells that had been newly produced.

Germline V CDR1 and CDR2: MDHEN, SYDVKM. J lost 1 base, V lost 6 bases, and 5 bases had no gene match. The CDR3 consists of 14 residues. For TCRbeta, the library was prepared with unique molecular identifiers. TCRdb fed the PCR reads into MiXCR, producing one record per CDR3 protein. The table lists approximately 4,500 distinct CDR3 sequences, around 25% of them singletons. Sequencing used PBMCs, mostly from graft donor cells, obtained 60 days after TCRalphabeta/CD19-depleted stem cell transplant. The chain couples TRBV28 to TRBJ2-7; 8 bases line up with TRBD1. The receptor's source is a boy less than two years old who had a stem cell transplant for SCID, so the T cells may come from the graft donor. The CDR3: CASRLDRDSYEQYF. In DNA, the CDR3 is TGTGCCAGCAGACTGGACAGGGATTCCTACGAGCAGTACTTC.